This is a list of T cell receptor beta chains from one sample in a study of cytomegalovirus exposure and HLA in healthy donors. TCRdb's table, derived via immunoSEQ multiplex PCR, lists solely in-frame clones and lacks some. Counted here are fewer than 200,000 clones, approximately 84% occurring once; the ten biggest clones make up 4.5%. Sequencing was performed on PBMCs. All receptors come from a woman between 50 and 59 years old in good health and CMV-seropositive. CDR3s include the opening cysteine and the closing phenylalanine or tryptophan. A D gene is named only where the DNA matches it firmly. Size is stated for part of the rows, as once, few or many counts, or as a class when the clone is expanded.

>16|NA|TRBJ2-5|NA|TRBV19
TGTGCCTGTAGTGCCAGGTTTGAAATTCTGCTGGGGACCCAGTACTTC
CACSARFEILLGTQYF
>13|TRBD1|TRBJ2-2|NA|TRBV19
TGTGCCAGTTGGACAGGTTCGGCCGGGGAGCTGTTTTTT
CASWTGSAGELFF
>15|TRBD1|TRBJ2-5|few|TRBV5-4
TGTGCCAGCAGCTTGGAAGGTGACAGGGGGGAGACCCAGTACTTC
CASSLEGDRGETQYF
>21|TRBD2|TRBJ2-2|NA|TRBV7-8
TGTGCCAGCAGCTTAGGGAGTTCCAGAATAACTAGCGGGCGAAACACCGGGGAGCTGTTTTTT
CASSLGSSRITSGRNTGELFF
>16|TRBD1|TRBJ1-5|NA|TRBV6-5
TGTGCCAGCAGTTACGGGACAGGGGGTAGCAATCAGCCCCAGCATTTT
CASSYGTGGSNQPQHF
>21|TRBD1|TRBJ1-4|NA|TRBV18
TGTGCCAGCTCACCCATGGGACAGAGAAGGCCGCCGGTTGCAACTAATGAAAAACTGTTTTTT
CASSPMGQRRPPVATNEKLFF
>15|TRBD1|TRBJ1-1|NA|TRBV6-1
TGTGCCGGTAGAGGGGGCCGCCTTGGGGACACTGAAGCTTTCTTT
CAGRGGRLGDTEAFF
>15|NA|TRBJ1-2|NA|TRBV6-1
TGTGCCAGCAGTGAAGCTAGGGGGGGCTTGGATGGCTACACCTTC
CASSEARGGLDGYTF
>11|NA|TRBJ2-5|few|TRBV27
TGTGCCAGCAGCCGCGGGGAGACCCAGTACTTC
CASSRGETQYF
>17|TRBD2|TRBJ2-5|NA|TRBV7-2
TGTGCCAGCAGCTTAATGCTAGCGGGAGGAGGTGGAGAGACCCAGTACTTC
CASSLMLAGGGGETQYF
>14|NA|TRBJ1-3|NA|TRBV19
TGTGCCAGTAGTATGAGGCAGTCTGGAAACACCATATATTTT
CASSMRQSGNTIYF
>17|NA|TRBJ2-1|NA|TRBV4-2
TGTGCCAGCAGCCCTTGGGGCGCGGTGGCTACTTACAATGAGCAGTTCTTC
CASSPWGAVATYNEQFF
>13|NA|TRBJ2-1|NA|TRBV19
TGTGCCAGTAGACGGTCCCCCCGCAATGAGCAGTTCTTC
CASRRSPRNEQFF
>15|TRBD2|TRBJ2-4|NA|TRBV6-5
TGTGCCAGCAGCCCCGGGACTAGCGGGATAGGCATTCAGTACTTC
CASSPGTSGIGIQYF
>14|NA|TRBJ1-1|NA|TRBV7-2
TGTGCCAGCAGTTATCGAGTGGGGGGCACTGAAGCTTTCTTT
CASSYRVGGTEAFF
>11|NA|TRBJ2-3|NA|TRBV2
TGTGCCAGCAGTGCAATAGATACGCAGTATTTT
CASSAIDTQYF
>15|TRBD2|TRBJ2-7|NA|TRBV6-6
TGTGCCAGCAGTCCGCCACTAGCGGGGCTTATGGAGCAGTACTTC
CASSPPLAGLMEQYF
>13|NA|TRBJ2-7|NA|TRBV28
TGTGCCACACAGGTTTCGGGACTCTACGAGCAGTACTTC
CATQVSGLYEQYF
>14|NA|TRBJ1-1|NA|TRBV7-9
TGTGCCAGCAGCGAGACAGGATTGAACACTGAAGCTTTCTTT
CASSETGLNTEAFF
>14|NA|TRBJ2-7|NA|TRBV9
TGTGCCAGCAGCGTAGATCTTGGCGGCGGAGAGCAGTACTTC
CASSVDLGGGEQYF
>13|NA|TRBJ2-4|once|TRBV12-5
TGTGCTAGTGCTCCCTCGGGTGGAGACATTCAGTACTTC
CASAPSGGDIQYF
>16|NA|TRBJ2-6|NA|TRBV21-1
TGTGCCAGCAGCAAAGGACTAGCGACTGGGGCCAACGTCCTGACTTTC
CASSKGLATGANVLTF
>15|NA|TRBJ1-2|NA|TRBV6-1
TGTGCCAGCAGTGAACAAGCAGGGGATTGGTATGGCTACACCTTC
CASSEQAGDWYGYTF
>11|NA|TRBJ2-2|NA|TRBV28
TGTGCCATCAAGCGGTCCGGGGAGCTGTTTTTT
CAIKRSGELFF
>14|NA|TRBJ1-1|NA|TRBV15
TGTGCCACCAGCAGACCCGCACAGAACACTGAAGCTTTCTTC
CATSRPAQNTEAFF